This T cell receptor beta chain was identified during a study of cytomegalovirus exposure and HLA in healthy donors. The V gene end was trimmed by 6 bases and the J gene end by 0 bases; junction bases not matched to a gene: 8. The CDR3 runs to 16 residues. Germline CDR1 reads MNHNY; CDR2 reads SVGAGI (reference sequence). With 60 Vbeta and 13 Jbeta primers, the PCR was carried out. Only in-frame clones appear in the TCRdb table, and some are missing; sequencing was by immunoSEQ multiplex PCR. The sample lists 150,000 to 170,000 clones, roughly 77% occurring once. The receptor was derived from a man aged 25 to 40 in good health and CMV-seropositive. Sequencing input: PBMCs. The chain uses TRBV6-6 and TRBJ1-2; 9 nucleotides line up with TRBD1. The CDR3, as DNA: TGTGCCAGCAGGGAGACAGGGGGTCGAGCTAACTATGGCTACACCTTC. It is translated as CASRETGGRANYGYTF.